This is a list of T cell receptor beta chains from one sample in a study of T cells after yellow fever vaccination. TCRdb re-analysed the 5' RACE reads in MiXCR, keeping a single row per CDR3 protein. The sample comprises 200,000 to 300,000 distinct CDR3 sequences, approximately 12% of which are singletons, and 0.4% to 0.55% rests with the top ten. Source: CD4+ T cells sorted from PBMCs, taken 45 days after the yellow fever booster vaccination. Receptors were obtained from a man between 25 and 39 years old who received the YFV17D yellow fever vaccine. The CDR3 runs from the conserved cysteine through the conserved F or W. The order of the fields is V gene, clone size, J gene, D gene, CDR3 protein, CDR3 DNA. The D gene is left open where the match is weak. For some rows the clone size is stated as once, few or many, or as a class when expanded; others skip it.

TRBV12-3/TRBV12-4	-	TRBJ2-3	TRBD2	CASSLTSGTVDTQYF	TGTGCCAGCAGCCTGACTAGCGGGACGGTAGATACGCAGTATTTT
TRBV20-1	many	TRBJ2-3	TRBD2	CSAFIAGGAASTDTQYF	TGCAGTGCTTTCATAGCGGGAGGCGCGGCTAGCACAGATACGCAGTATTTT
TRBV7-2	few	TRBJ2-2	TRBD2	CASSFLAGAGGELFF	TGTGCCAGCAGCTTTCTAGCGGGAGCTGGCGGGGAGCTGTTTTTT
TRBV11-2	-	TRBJ2-3	-	CASSFRSSSTDTQYF	TGTGCCAGCAGCTTCCGGAGCTCTAGCACAGATACGCAGTATTTT
TRBV20-1	-	TRBJ2-3	-	CSARDPVVGDTQYF	TGCAGTGCTAGAGACCCCGTGGTGGGAGATACGCAGTATTTT
TRBV18	-	TRBJ2-4	-	CASSPTGIGNIQYF	TGTGCCAGCTCACCAACCGGAATAGGAAACATTCAGTACTTC
TRBV20-1	many	TRBJ2-1	TRBD2	CSARDGRLAGGNEQFF	TGCAGTGCTAGAGATGGGCGACTAGCGGGAGGGAATGAGCAGTTCTTC
TRBV7-9	-	TRBJ2-1	TRBD2	CAGSSGTKIQVNEQFF	TGTGCCGGCTCTTCGGGGACTAAGATCCAGGTCAATGAGCAGTTCTTC
TRBV3-1	-	TRBJ2-1	-	CASCQDRYAKAYREQFF	TGTGCCAGCTGCCAAGATCGGTACGCCAAGGCGTATCGCGAGCAGTTCTTC
TRBV5-1	many	TRBJ2-4	TRBD1	CASSTGRDRADIQYF	TGCGCCAGCAGCACCGGCCGGGACAGGGCGGACATTCAGTACTTC
TRBV21-1	many	TRBJ2-1	-	CASSSRSYNEQFF	TGTGCCAGCAGCAGCCGCTCCTACAATGAGCAGTTCTTC
TRBV4-1	-	TRBJ2-7	-	CASSLGQPAYEQYF	TGCGCCAGCAGCCTTGGACAGCCGGCCTACGAGCAGTACTTC
TRBV5-4	-	TRBJ2-1	-	CASSLPGGGSSYNEQFF	TGTGCCAGCAGCTTGCCGGGCGGCGGAAGCTCCTACAATGAGCAGTTCTTC
TRBV28	-	TRBJ2-1	TRBD2	CAGGSGVIDEQFF	TGTGCCGGCGGGAGCGGCGTTATAGATGAGCAGTTCTTC
TRBV6-2/TRBV6-3	-	TRBJ2-4	TRBD1	CASSPGGSRVSVQYF	TGTGCCAGCAGCCCAGGGGGCTCTAGGGTTTCGGTTCAGTACTTC
TRBV20-1	once	TRBJ2-2	-	CSARHHTGELFF	TGCAGTGCTAGACACCACACCGGGGAGCTGTTTTTT
TRBV7-8	-	TRBJ2-6	TRBD1	CASTPWTGSPSGANVLTF	TGTGCCAGCACCCCCTGGACAGGGAGCCCCTCTGGGGCCAACGTCCTGACTTTC
TRBV12-3/TRBV12-4	few	TRBJ2-7	-	CASSLEWSRGEQYF	TGTGCCAGCAGTTTAGAGTGGAGTCGGGGAGAGCAGTACTTC
TRBV29-1	few	TRBJ2-5	-	CSVGARETQYF	TGCAGCGTTGGGGCGCGGGAGACCCAGTACTTC
TRBV5-1	-	TRBJ2-5	TRBD1	CASSSTGAGETQYF	TGCGCCAGCAGCTCAACAGGGGCCGGAGAGACCCAGTACTTC
TRBV20-1	few	TRBJ2-3	TRBD2	CSARRGLAGVSLVTDTQYF	TGCAGTGCCAGGAGGGGGCTAGCGGGAGTTTCGTTGGTGACAGATACGCAGTATTTT
TRBV29-1	-	TRBJ2-2	TRBD2	CSGGLAGGLLLGGELFF	TGCAGCGGAGGACTAGCGGGAGGCCTCTTACTTGGGGGGGAGCTGTTTTTT
TRBV2	-	TRBJ2-3	-	CASSVERGTDTQYF	TGTGCCAGCAGTGTCGAAAGGGGCACAGATACGCAGTATTTT
TRBV10-2	-	TRBJ2-2	-	CASSESTRSGGELFF	TGCGCCAGCAGTGAGTCTACCCGGTCCGGAGGGGAGCTGTTTTTT
TRBV20-1	few	TRBJ2-1	-	CSASDEQFF	TGCAGTGCAAGCGACGAGCAGTTCTTC
TRBV20-1	few	TRBJ1-4	-	CSARGGSTNEKLFF	TGCAGTGCTCGCGGAGGTTCAACTAATGAAAAACTGTTTTTT
TRBV9	many	TRBJ2-1	-	CASSGRGDPYNEQFF	TGTGCCAGCAGCGGCAGGGGAGACCCCTACAATGAGCAGTTCTTC
TRBV28	many	TRBJ2-2	-	CASSLGGAGELFF	TGTGCCAGCAGCTTAGGAGGAGCCGGGGAGCTGTTTTTT
TRBV20-1	once	TRBJ2-5	-	CSASPQPGVQETQYF	TGCAGTGCTAGCCCTCAACCGGGAGTCCAAGAGACCCAGTACTTC
TRBV29-1	many	TRBJ1-1	-	CSVAVRAEAFF	TGCAGCGTTGCGGTTAGAGCCGAAGCTTTCTTT
TRBV21-1	-	TRBJ1-3	-	CASKGPGRCSGNTIYF	TGTGCCAGCAAAGGGCCAGGTCGGTGCTCTGGAAACACCATATATTTT
TRBV12-3/TRBV12-4	many	TRBJ2-3	-	CASGLGLDTQYF	TGTGCCAGCGGCCTCGGACTCGATACGCAGTATTTT
TRBV12-3/TRBV12-4	-	TRBJ2-3	TRBD2	CASSRGVTSGVTDTQYF	TGTGCCAGCAGCCGAGGAGTGACTAGCGGGGTCACAGATACGCAGTATTTT
TRBV28	-	TRBJ2-7	TRBD2	CASSLWGTSGYEQYF	TGTGCCAGCAGTTTATGGGGGACTAGCGGTTACGAGCAGTACTTC
TRBV6-1	few	TRBJ2-7	-	CASTGNPPSYEQYF	TGTGCCAGCACTGGTAACCCACCTTCCTACGAGCAGTACTTC
TRBV9	few	TRBJ2-1	-	CASSDTGINEQFF	TGTGCCAGCAGCGACACAGGGATCAATGAGCAGTTCTTC
TRBV20-1	-	TRBJ2-7	TRBD2	CSAPSIAGEKQYF	TGCAGTGCCCCCTCTATCGCGGGAGAAAAGCAGTACTTC
TRBV18	-	TRBJ2-7	-	CASSPTPVRATYEQYF	TGTGCCAGCTCACCCACACCGGTGAGGGCGACCTACGAGCAGTACTTC
TRBV7-9	-	TRBJ2-2	-	CASSLEQRLLSGELFF	TGTGCCAGCAGCTTAGAACAGCGACTACTATCCGGGGAGCTGTTTTTT
TRBV5-1	few	TRBJ2-5	-	CASSSGILDGEETQYF	TGCGCCAGCAGCTCTGGAATACTGGACGGAGAAGAGACCCAGTACTTC
TRBV20-1	-	TRBJ2-7	-	CSASRDGGRGGYEQYF	TGCAGTGCCTCCAGGGATGGCGGGAGAGGGGGCTACGAGCAGTACTTC
TRBV3-1	few	TRBJ1-1	-	CASSQDLGQFNTEAFF	TGTGCCAGCAGCCAAGATCTAGGACAATTTAACACTGAAGCTTTCTTT